The following is a T cell receptor (beta chain) sequence with its context. The data are from a study of blood T cell repertoires in COVID-19. Study background: COVID-19 samples from acute and convalescent phases originated in the United States, Italy and Spain.

Generated by immunoSEQ multiplex PCR, the TCRdb table keeps only in-frame clones and is missing some. The data contain about 300,000 clones, about four fifths of them singletons. The CDR3 length is 15 residues. Germline V gene data show CDR1 as SGHTA and CDR2 as FQGTGA. V shed 4 bases, J shed 7 bases, and the junction held 5 bases outside the gene matches. The chain joins TRBV7-3 to TRBJ2-2; 11 nucleotides agree with TRBD1. The sequencing input was peripheral blood. The source of this sequence is a woman aged 45-65 years who had recovered from COVID-19. CDR3 sequence: CASSSGTGGIGELFF. In DNA, the CDR3 is TGTGCCAGCAGCTCCGGGACAGGGGGGATCGGGGAGCTGTTTTTT.